Only a few counts were recorded for the clone carrying this T cell receptor (beta chain). The V gene's germline CDR1 is SSHAT and CDR2 FNYEAQ (reference sequence). The CDR3 loop spans 15 amino acids. The junction had 7 bases not matched to a gene; V was cut back by 5 bases and J by 5 bases. This record comes from a study of blood T cell repertoires in COVID-19. About the study: The United States, Italy and Spain were the sources of the acute and convalescent COVID-19 samples. T cells, B-cell-depleted T cells, or PBMCs supplied cDNA or gDNA.

Repertoires were generated with immunoSEQ multiplex PCR, while TCRdb's copy carries only in-frame clones and drops some. The sample holds roughly 97,000 clones, about 89% seen once. This TCR was recovered from a human donor in a cohort sampled during active COVID-19. This rearrangement joins TRBV7-7 to TRBJ2-2; 8 positions match TRBD1. Sample: peripheral blood. The CDR3 sequence is CASSPQGAGTGELFF. The DNA of the CDR3 is TGTGCCAGCAGCCCTCAGGGGGCCGGAACCGGGGAGCTGTTTTTT.